A selection of T cell receptor beta chains follows, all from one sample in a study of T cells in Graves' hyperthyroidism and ophthalmopathy. One entry per CDR3 protein, called by TCRdb with MiXCR from the multiplex PCR reads. The repertoire has around 350,000 distinct CDR3 sequences, approximately 14% of them found once; the top ten carry around a quarter. Sequencing input: blood. These receptors all come from a woman aged 18-30 years with Graves' hyperthyroidism that later progressed to Graves' ophthalmopathy. The CDR3 runs from the conserved cysteine through the conserved F or W. A D gene is named only where the DNA matches it firmly. Some rows mark clone size as missing; the rest say once, few, many or name a class of expanded clone.

cdr3_length	v_call	j_call	clone_size	d_call	cdr3_nt	cdr3_aa
15	TRBV5-1	TRBJ1-5	many	NA	TGCGCCAGCAGCTTGGACAGCCCTAGCAATCAGCCCCAGCATTTT	CASSLDSPSNQPQHF
14	TRBV11-3	TRBJ2-7	few	NA	TGTGCCAGCAGCACGTACAGGCTCGGGTACGAGCAGTACTTC	CASSTYRLGYEQYF
15	TRBV25-1	TRBJ2-5	few	TRBD2	TGTGCCAGCAGTGACCGACTAGCGGGTGAAGAGACCCAGTACTTC	CASSDRLAGEETQYF
17	TRBV3-1	TRBJ2-2	few	NA	TGTGCCAGCAGCCAATCTTACTACCCGAGGGGGACCGGGGAGCTGTTTTTT	CASSQSYYPRGTGELFF
15	TRBV4-1	TRBJ2-4	NA	NA	TGCGCCAGCAGCCAAGAGCTTAGCTCCGGGAACATGCAGTACTTC	CASSQELSSGNMQYF
15	TRBV12-5	TRBJ2-7	many	TRBD1	TGTGCTAGTGGCCTCGGAGACAGGGGGCGGGACGAGCAGTACTTC	CASGLGDRGRDEQYF
17	TRBV4-1	TRBJ1-5	few	TRBD1	TGCGCCAGCAGCCAAGTTCCGGAGGGGGCTAGCAATCAGCCCCAGCATTTT	CASSQVPEGASNQPQHF
13	TRBV20-1	TRBJ1-5	many	NA	TGCAGTGCTAGAGCCTCGGCTAATCAGCCCCAGCATTTT	CSARASANQPQHF
15	TRBV10-3	TRBJ2-7	NA	TRBD2	TGTGCCATCTCAGCGGGAGGGGGGAGCTCCTACGAGCAGTACTTC	CAISAGGGSSYEQYF
15	TRBV12-3/TRBV12-4	TRBJ2-2	few	TRBD2	TGTGCCAGCAGTTTTTCTAGCGGGAGGGCCGGGGAGCTGTTTTTT	CASSFSSGRAGELFF
13	TRBV29-1	TRBJ1-2	NA	NA	TGCAGCGTCGAAACAGGACTTTTCTATGGCTACACCTTC	CSVETGLFYGYTF
15	TRBV2	TRBJ2-3	many	TRBD2	TGTGCCAGCCTTCCGACTAGCGAGGGCACAGATACGCAGTATTTT	CASLPTSEGTDTQYF
15	TRBV9	TRBJ2-5	NA	NA	TGTGCCAGCAGCGTGGAACAGGGAGGGGGAGAGACCCAGTACTTC	CASSVEQGGGETQYF
15	TRBV15	TRBJ2-5	NA	NA	TGTGCCACCAGCACCCATGGGACGCCGCAAGAGACCCAGTACTTC	CATSTHGTPQETQYF
15	TRBV28	TRBJ2-3	many	NA	TGTGCCAGCAGCCCGATAGGGGGAGGGCAAGACACGCAGTATTTT	CASSPIGGGQDTQYF
15	TRBV28	TRBJ2-2	many	TRBD2	TGTGCCAGCAGTTTCGGCGGGAGTGGCGCCGGGGAGCTGTTTTTT	CASSFGGSGAGELFF
14	TRBV19	TRBJ2-2	NA	TRBD2	TGTGCCAGTAGTACCCTAGCGGGCACCGGGGAGCTGTTTTTT	CASSTLAGTGELFF
14	TRBV20-1	TRBJ1-1	many	TRBD1	TGCAGTGCAATCGACAGGGTTAAGAACACTGAAGCTTTCTTT	CSAIDRVKNTEAFF
15	TRBV28	TRBJ2-1	many	NA	TGTGCCAGCAGTTTAGACTCCTCCTCCTACAATGAGCAGTTCTTC	CASSLDSSSYNEQFF
16	TRBV24-1	TRBJ2-5	many	TRBD2	TGTGCCACCAGTGCCCGGGGGGGGCAGTTTCAAGAGACCCAGTACTTC	CATSARGGQFQETQYF
12	TRBV30	TRBJ2-5	NA	NA	TGTGCCTGGAAAAGAGACAAAGAGACCCAGTACTTC	CAWKRDKETQYF
12	TRBV7-8	TRBJ1-6	few	TRBD1	TGTGCCAGCAGCCGTGGGGACAGGAGTAGACACTTT	CASSRGDRSRHF
14	TRBV20-1	TRBJ2-1	few	NA	TGCAGTGCTAGGAGTAGGGTAAAGTACAATGAGCAGTTCTTC	CSARSRVKYNEQFF
16	TRBV4-3	TRBJ2-1	NA	TRBD1	TGCGCCAGCAGCCACCACCGGGACAGGGATGTGGATGAGCAGTTCTTC	CASSHHRDRDVDEQFF
10	TRBV2	TRBJ2-5	NA	NA	TGTGCCAGCAAGGGTCCCGACTTTCACTTC	CASKGPDFHF
14	TRBV27	TRBJ1-2	NA	NA	TGTGCCAGCAGTTTCAGAGTAGCTAACTATGGCTACACCTTC	CASSFRVANYGYTF
19	TRBV5-5	TRBJ1-6	few	NA	TGTGCCAGCAGCTTGAGAGCGCCCACGGGTCCCCCCATGATTTCACCCCTCCACTTT	CASSLRAPTGPPMISPLHF
17	TRBV7-6	TRBJ2-3	few	TRBD2	TGTGCCAGCAGTTCAAAAGTGGCGGGAGGTGGGGGAGATACGCAGTATTTT	CASSSKVAGGGGDTQYF
15	TRBV28	TRBJ2-1	many	NA	TGTGCCAGCAGCTCGGACAACTTACCCGGGAATGAGCAGTTCTTC	CASSSDNLPGNEQFF
14	TRBV27	TRBJ1-2	many	NA	TGTGCCAGCAGTTCGACCCCTTGGAACTATGGCTACACCTTC	CASSSTPWNYGYTF
14	TRBV12-3/TRBV12-4	TRBJ1-1	many	TRBD1	TGTGCCAGCAGCCTAGGACAGGGGTACACTGAAGCTTTCTTT	CASSLGQGYTEAFF
14	TRBV29-1	TRBJ2-1	many	NA	TGCAGCGTTGACGAGTTAAGCTCCTACAATGAGCAGTTCTTC	CSVDELSSYNEQFF
15	TRBV6-1	TRBJ1-5	many	TRBD1	TGTGCCAGCAGTCAGGGACAGCTTAGCAATCAGCCCCAGCATTTT	CASSQGQLSNQPQHF
16	TRBV19	TRBJ2-1	NA	NA	TGTGCCAGTAGTACCCCTCCCGGCGGGACCTACAATGAGCAGTTCTTC	CASSTPPGGTYNEQFF
13	TRBV29-1	TRBJ1-5	few	NA	TGCAGCGTTGTTGAGGCCGACGGTCAGCCCCAGCATTTT	CSVVEADGQPQHF
14	TRBV19	TRBJ2-1	few	NA	TGTGCCAGTAGTAGCCTAGACTCTTACAATGAGCAGTTCTTC	CASSSLDSYNEQFF
13	TRBV28	TRBJ1-1	NA	NA	TGTGCCAGCATTCGGACGGAGAACACTGACGCTTTCTTT	CASIRTENTDAFF
15	TRBV15	TRBJ2-1	many	NA	TGTGCCACCAGCAGAGATCCCAGTGGGGCGGATGAGCAGTTCTTC	CATSRDPSGADEQFF
14	TRBV3-1	TRBJ2-7	many	NA	TGTGCCAGCAGCCAACAGCGGTTCCCCTGGGAGCAGTACTTC	CASSQQRFPWEQYF
19	TRBV7-8	TRBJ2-7	many	NA	TGTGCCAGCAGCTTAGCGCTGGGCAGGGGGGAATTAAGCTCCTACGAGCAGTACTTC	CASSLALGRGELSSYEQYF
17	TRBV6-2/TRBV6-3	TRBJ2-3	many	NA	TGTGCCAGCAGTTACAGACCCAGGGCCGTTGACACAGATACGCAGTATTTT	CASSYRPRAVDTDTQYF
12	TRBV28	TRBJ1-2	many	TRBD1	TGTGCCAGCAGCCTTACAGGGGGTGGCTACACCTTC	CASSLTGGGYTF
15	TRBV6-6	TRBJ2-7	many	NA	TGTGCCAGCAGTTACTCGCGTACGGGAACGAACGAGCAGTACTTC	CASSYSRTGTNEQYF
14	TRBV9	TRBJ2-3	NA	NA	TGTGCCAGCAGACAGGAGGAGAAAGACGATACGCAGTATTTT	CASRQEEKDDTQYF
15	TRBV5-4	TRBJ2-7	few	TRBD2	TGTGCCAGCAGCTTGACTAGCGGGGACTCCTACGAGCAGTACTTC	CASSLTSGDSYEQYF
12	TRBV7-9	TRBJ2-3	NA	NA	TGTGCCAGCAGCCCTTACACAGATACGCAGTATTTT	CASSPYTDTQYF